One and the same sample provided the 5 T cell receptor beta chains below, sequenced in a study of cytomegalovirus exposure and HLA in healthy donors. PCR amplification relied on 60 Vbeta primers (plus 13 Jbeta primers). The table came from immunoSEQ multiplex PCR; TCRdb's copy has only in-frame clones and leaves some out. Counted here are approximately 150,000 clones, approximately 71% occurring once; the ten biggest clones make up 0.94%. Sequencing was done on a sample of PBMCs. These receptors originate from a woman aged 60 to 75 in good health and CMV-seronegative.

The chain is built from TRBV5-8 and TRBJ1-6; D unresolved. This CDR3 comprises 16 residues. Germline V gene lookup returns CDR1 SGHTS and CDR2 YDEGEE. Trimming took off 4 bases at V and 7 bases at J, with 18 bases between the two ends. CDR3 loop: CASSRSGEGRNSPLHF. CDR3 nucleotides: TGTGCCAGCAGCAGAAGCGGGGAGGGCAGGAATTCACCCCTCCACTTT. The whole variable domain, filled in from reference TRBV5-8 and TRBJ1-6, reads EAGVTQSPTHLIKTRGQQATLRCSPISGHTSVYWYQQALGLGLQFLLWYDEGEERNRGNFPPRFSGRQFPNYSSELNVNALELEDSALYLCASSRSGEGRNSPLHFGNGTRLTVT.

This clone was counted only a few times. The V and J genes are TRBV9 and TRBJ2-7; a weak D match, TRBD1 (6 bases). This CDR3 has 15 amino acids. CDR1 and CDR2 (germline): SGDLS, YYNGEE. V lost 2 bases and J 0 bases, leaving 12 bases between the germline ends. The CDR3 sequence: CASSVETGPSYEQYF. DNA of the CDR3: TGTGCCAGCAGCGTGGAGACAGGACCCTCCTACGAGCAGTACTTC.

V and J are TRBV6-6 and TRBJ2-1, with 13 bases fitting TRBD2. The CDR3 totals 16 residues. Looked up from germline, CDR1 is MNHNY and CDR2 is SVGAGI (reference sequence). Losses at the gene ends were 6 bases for V and 5 bases for J; bases not matched to a gene: 7. In nucleotides, the CDR3 is TGTGCCAGCAGCCGAGGACTAGCGGGAGACCACAATGAGCAGTTCTTC. This gives the protein CASSRGLAGDHNEQFF.

This clone was counted a few times. The chain is built from TRBV5-1 and TRBJ1-1, with 8 bases aligning to TRBD1. Germline-derived CDR1 and CDR2 are SGHRS and YFSETQ. The CDR3 length is 14 residues. The junction had 7 bases not matched to a gene; V was cut back by 7 bases and J by 2 bases. The CDR3 is CASGTGPSNTEAFF. Written as DNA, the CDR3 is TGCGCCAGCGGGACAGGTCCCTCCAACACTGAAGCTTTCTTT.

Details on this clone: One end of the junction does not line up with germline, which may come from a read error. The chain employs TRBV7-9 and TRBJ2-1; a possible D gene is TRBD2 (6 bases). The germline CDR1 and CDR2 sequences are SEHNR and FQNEAQ (reference sequence). CDR3 length: 12 residues. The CDR3 protein is CSSSSGGYEQFF. The CDR3 DNA follows: TGTTCCAGCAGCTCTGGAGGGTATGAGCAGTTCTTC.